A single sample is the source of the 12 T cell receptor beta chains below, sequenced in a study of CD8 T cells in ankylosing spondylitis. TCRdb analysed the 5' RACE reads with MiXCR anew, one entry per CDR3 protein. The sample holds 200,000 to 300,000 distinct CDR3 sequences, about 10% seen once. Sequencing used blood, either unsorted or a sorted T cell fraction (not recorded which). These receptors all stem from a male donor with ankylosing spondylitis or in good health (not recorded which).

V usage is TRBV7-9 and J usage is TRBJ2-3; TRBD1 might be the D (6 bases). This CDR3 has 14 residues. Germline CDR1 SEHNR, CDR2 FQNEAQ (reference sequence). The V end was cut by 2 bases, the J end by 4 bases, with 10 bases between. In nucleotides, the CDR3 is TGTGCCAGCAGCTTACCACAGGGCCCAGATACGCAGTATTTT. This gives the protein CASSLPQGPDTQYF.

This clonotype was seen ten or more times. The DNA of the CDR3 is TGCGCCAGCAGCACCCGGGACCGGAGTGACATTCAGTACTTC. This encodes CASSTRDRSDIQYF. The chain links TRBV5-1 to TRBJ2-4, with D perhaps being TRBD1 or TRBD2 (5 bases each). CDR3 length equals 14 residues. V gave up 4 bases and J gave up 8 bases, with 16 bases separating them. CDR1 is SGHRS, CDR2 YFSETQ, per germline.

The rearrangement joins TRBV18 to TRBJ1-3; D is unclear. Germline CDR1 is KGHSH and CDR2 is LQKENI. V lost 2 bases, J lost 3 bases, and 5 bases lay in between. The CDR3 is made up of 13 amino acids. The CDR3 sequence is CASSPTVGNTIYF. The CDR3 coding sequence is TGTGCCAGCTCACCAACGGTTGGAAACACCATATATTTT.

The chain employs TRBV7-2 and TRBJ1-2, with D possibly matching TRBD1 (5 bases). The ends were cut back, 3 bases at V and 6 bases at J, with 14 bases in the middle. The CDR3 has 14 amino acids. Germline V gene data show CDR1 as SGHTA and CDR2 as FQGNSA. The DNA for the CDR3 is TGTGCCAGCAGCTTTCATTCCGGGACGGATGGCTACACCTTC. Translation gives CASSFHSGTDGYTF.

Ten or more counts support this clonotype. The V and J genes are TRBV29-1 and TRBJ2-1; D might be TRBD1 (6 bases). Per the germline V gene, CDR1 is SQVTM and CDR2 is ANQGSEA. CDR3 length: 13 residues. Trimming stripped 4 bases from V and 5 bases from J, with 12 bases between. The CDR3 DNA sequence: TGCAGCGTTGCAGGGGCAGGTCACAATGAGCAGTTCTTC. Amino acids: CSVAGAGHNEQFF.

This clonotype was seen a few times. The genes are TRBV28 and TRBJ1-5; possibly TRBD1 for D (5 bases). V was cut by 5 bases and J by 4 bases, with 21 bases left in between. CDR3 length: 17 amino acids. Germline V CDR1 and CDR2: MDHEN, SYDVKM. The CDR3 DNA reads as TGTGCCAGCAGTCCTCCCCGGGGGGGAGAAGCAAATCAGCCCCAGCATTTT. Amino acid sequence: CASSPPRGGEANQPQHF.

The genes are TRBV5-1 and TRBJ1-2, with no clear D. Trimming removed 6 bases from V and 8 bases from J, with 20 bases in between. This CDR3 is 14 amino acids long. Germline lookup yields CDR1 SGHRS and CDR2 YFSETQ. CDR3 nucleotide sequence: TGCGCCAGCAAGGCAGGAATGGCCGCCTTCGGCTACACCTTC. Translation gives CASKAGMAAFGYTF.

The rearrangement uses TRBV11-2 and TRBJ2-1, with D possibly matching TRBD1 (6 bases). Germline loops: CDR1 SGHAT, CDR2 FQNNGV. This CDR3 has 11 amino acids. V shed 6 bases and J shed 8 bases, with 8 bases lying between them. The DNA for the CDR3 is TGTGCCAGCAGTTGGACAGATGAGCAGTTCTTC. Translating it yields CASSWTDEQFF.

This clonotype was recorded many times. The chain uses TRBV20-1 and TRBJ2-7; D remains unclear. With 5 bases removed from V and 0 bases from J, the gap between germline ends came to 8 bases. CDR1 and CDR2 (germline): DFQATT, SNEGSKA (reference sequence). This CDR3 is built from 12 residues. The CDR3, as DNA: TGCAGTGCTTGTACGACCTCCTACGAGCAGTACTTC. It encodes CSACTTSYEQYF.

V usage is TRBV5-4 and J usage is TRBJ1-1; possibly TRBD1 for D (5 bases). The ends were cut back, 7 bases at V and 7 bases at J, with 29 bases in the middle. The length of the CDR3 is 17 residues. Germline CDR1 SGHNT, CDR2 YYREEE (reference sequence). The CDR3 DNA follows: TGTGCCAGCCGACGCGAAGCTAAGATCGGGGGTGGGGGTGAAGCTTTCTTT. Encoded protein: CASRREAKIGGGGEAFF.

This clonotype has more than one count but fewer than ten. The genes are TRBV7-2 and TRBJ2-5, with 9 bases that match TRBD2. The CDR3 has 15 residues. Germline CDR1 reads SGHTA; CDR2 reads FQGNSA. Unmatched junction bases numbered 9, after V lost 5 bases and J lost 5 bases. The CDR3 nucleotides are TGTGCCAGCAGCCCTCAAGCGGGGGGTGTTGAGACCCAGTACTTC. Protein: CASSPQAGGVETQYF.

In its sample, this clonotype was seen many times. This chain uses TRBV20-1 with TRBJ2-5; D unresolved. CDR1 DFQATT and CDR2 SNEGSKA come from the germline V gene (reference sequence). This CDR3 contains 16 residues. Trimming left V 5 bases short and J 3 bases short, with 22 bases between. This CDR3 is CSASPPSLGTEETQYF. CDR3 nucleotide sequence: TGCAGTGCTTCCCCGCCCAGTCTTGGAACCGAAGAGACCCAGTACTTC.